The clone carrying this TCR beta chain was recorded many times. Its antigen is undetermined. The data belong to a study of T cell repertoires in cytomegalovirus infection. Study findings and constraints: It was HLA-C-restricted CMV-specific TCR beta clonotypes that dominated the response ex vivo.

TCRdb processed the reads anew with MiXCR; each CDR3 protein has one entry. The repertoire includes almost 500,000 distinct CDR3 sequences, around 11% of them detected once, and roughly 10% sits in the top ten. With 9 bases clipped from V and 8 bases from J, the junction kept 5 bases outside the gene matches. Germline V CDR1 and CDR2: SNHLY, FYNNEI. This CDR3 has 13 residues. This chain connects TRBV2 to TRBJ2-1; 12 bases match TRBD2. Sequenced input: PBMCs. The clonotype was recovered from a human donor in good health (CMV status not recorded). Some clones in this sample may be carry-over from other donors' samples. The CDR3 region is CASQTSGRDEQFF. In DNA form, the CDR3 reads TGTGCCAGTCAGACTAGCGGGAGAGATGAGCAGTTCTTC.